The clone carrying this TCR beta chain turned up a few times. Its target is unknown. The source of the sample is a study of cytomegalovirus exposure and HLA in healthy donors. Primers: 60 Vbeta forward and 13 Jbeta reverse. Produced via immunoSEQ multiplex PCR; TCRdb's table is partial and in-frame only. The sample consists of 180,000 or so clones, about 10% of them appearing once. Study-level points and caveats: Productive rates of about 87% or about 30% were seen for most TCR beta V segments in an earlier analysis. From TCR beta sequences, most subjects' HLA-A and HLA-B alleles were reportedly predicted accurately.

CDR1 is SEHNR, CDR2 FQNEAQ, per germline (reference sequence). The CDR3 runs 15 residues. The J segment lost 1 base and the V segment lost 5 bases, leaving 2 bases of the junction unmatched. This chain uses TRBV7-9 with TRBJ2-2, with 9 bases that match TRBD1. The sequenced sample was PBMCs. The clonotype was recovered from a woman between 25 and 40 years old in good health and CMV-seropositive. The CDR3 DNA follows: TGTGCCAGCAGCGTGGGACAGGGGAACACCGGGGAGCTGTTTTTT. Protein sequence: CASSVGQGNTGELFF.